This T cell receptor beta chain is drawn from a study of response to subunit inactivated influenza vaccine. V was cut by 1 base and J by 4 bases, with 11 bases left in between. This CDR3 region has 15 residues. Germline lookup yields CDR1 LGHNA and CDR2 YSLEER. This clonotype showed up many times. TCRdb passed the RT-PCR reads through MiXCR, listing each CDR3 protein once. The data contain hundreds of thousands of distinct CDR3 sequences, approximately 10% of them singletons. These records were also assigned to another study, of T cells expressing NK-cell markers. From that paper: UMI-tagged 5'RACE template switching yielded the TCR beta cDNA. Sorted T-cell subsets CD3+CD56+NKG2C+, CD3+CD56+NKG2C- and CD3+CD56-NKG2C+ were TCR beta-sequenced. Among the eight sequenced donors, seven tested HCMV-seropositive and one tested seronegative. The share of CD8+ T cells held by dominant NKG2C+ clonotypes was roughly 1.0-8% in about 6 donors. Clarity on HCMV specificity was lacking for the expanded NKG2C+ T cell clones.

The rearrangement joins TRBV4-3 to TRBJ2-1; tentatively, D is TRBD2 (6 bases). The receptor's source is a man aged 50 to 59 who received an inactivated influenza vaccine. The sample in question was PBMCs from blood, obtained on the day of vaccination. In nucleotides, the CDR3 is TGCGCCAGCAGCCAAGCTCGGGGGAATTACAATGAGCAGTTCTTC. This translates into CASSQARGNYNEQFF.